The 5 T cell receptor beta chains in this list originate from one sample, sequenced in a study of blood T cell repertoires in COVID-19. Generated by immunoSEQ multiplex PCR, the TCRdb table keeps only in-frame clones and is missing some. The sample contains approximately 90,000 clones, 85% of which appear only once. Sequenced input: peripheral blood. These receptors originate from a man aged 55 to 69 with acute or convalescent COVID-19.

The V and J genes are TRBV30 and TRBJ1-6; D call uncertain. The CDR3 loop spans 11 amino acids. The germline V gene encodes CDR1 GTSNPN and CDR2 SVGIG (reference sequence). The ends were cut back, 3 bases at V and 9 bases at J, with 6 bases in the middle. The CDR3 DNA follows: TGTGCCTGGAGGTCAGGTTCACCCCTCCACTTT. It translates to CAWRSGSPLHF.

This chain joins TRBV2 and TRBJ2-1, with 9 bases aligning to TRBD2. The germline V gene encodes CDR1 SNHLY and CDR2 FYNNEI. The CDR3 covers 16 residues. Trimming cost V 4 bases and J 10 bases; bases outside gene matches: 14. In nucleotides, the CDR3 is TGTGCCAGCAGTGGGAGGGGTGCGGGAGGGCTGGAGGAGCAGTTCTTC. Translation gives CASSGRGAGGLEEQFF.

V and J are TRBV30 and TRBJ1-2; D remains ambiguous. This CDR3 spans 14 amino acids. Trimming shortened V by 2 bases and J by 0 bases, and 10 bases separated the two germline ends. The germline gives CDR1 GTSNPN, CDR2 SVGIG (reference sequence). The CDR3 loop reads CAWSPKLANYGYTF. In DNA form, the CDR3 reads TGTGCCTGGAGTCCGAAGTTAGCTAACTATGGCTACACCTTC.

CDR3 region: CASSVNTNTEAFF. The CDR3 region has the DNA TGTGCCAGCAGCGTCAACACGAACACTGAAGCTTTCTTT. The chain links TRBV7-8 to TRBJ1-1; D gene ambiguous. The germline CDR1 and CDR2 sequences are SGHVS and FQNEAQ. The V end lost 5 bases, the J end lost 1 base, and 8 bases lay between the germline ends. CDR3 size: 13 residues.

The rearrangement joins TRBV4-1 to TRBJ2-1; TRBD2 aligns across 13 bases. Germline CDR1 and CDR2: MGHRA and YSYEKL. The CDR3 spans 17 residues. J gave up 1 base and V 4 bases, and 4 bases lay outside the gene matches. CDR3 loop: CASSPRTSGRSYNEQFF. The CDR3 DNA is TGCGCCAGCAGCCCGCGGACTAGCGGGAGATCCTACAATGAGCAGTTCTTC.